One sample yielded the 13 T cell receptor beta chains listed below, sequenced in a study of cytomegalovirus exposure and HLA in healthy donors. This PCR relied on a set of 60 Vbeta primers and 13 Jbeta primers. TCRdb's copy holds only in-frame clones and misses some; the assay was immunoSEQ multiplex PCR. The repertoire holds 150,000 to 190,000 clones, with 82% as singletons. Sequencing input: PBMCs. The receptors here all came from a woman aged 45-60 years in good health and CMV-seropositive.

The rearrangement joins TRBV19 to TRBJ2-3, with D perhaps TRBD1 (6 bases). This CDR3 has 15 residues. CDR1 is LNHDA and CDR2 is SQIVND in the germline V gene (reference sequence). V lost 3 bases to trimming and J lost 6 bases, with 16 bases between them. CDR3 protein: CASSIGTIMGDTQYF. The DNA of the CDR3 is TGTGCCAGTAGTATTGGGACAATCATGGGGGATACGCAGTATTTT.

The chain couples TRBV13 to TRBJ2-3, with TRBD2 matching over 15 bases. Germline V gene data show CDR1 as PRHDT and CDR2 as FYEKMQ (reference sequence). The CDR3 has 18 amino acids. V lost 6 bases, J lost 2 bases, and 9 bases stayed unmatched. CDR3 coding DNA: TGTGCCAGCAGTCCCGGACTAGCGGGGGGGCGGGACACAGATACGCAGTATTTT. Residues: CASSPGLAGGRDTDTQYF. Filled out from reference TRBV13 and TRBJ2-3, the complete variable domain reads AAGVIQSPRHLIKEKRETATLKCYPIPRHDTVYWYQQGPGQDPQFLISFYEKMQSDKGSIPDRFSAQQFSDYHSELNMSSLELGDSALYFCASSPGLAGGRDTDTQYFGPGTRLTVL.

The CDR3, as DNA: TGTGCCAGCAGTGAAAAATGGACAGTCCCACAGCCCCAGCATTTT. It yields the protein CASSEKWTVPQPQHF. The genes are TRBV6-1 and TRBJ1-5; maybe TRBD1 (6 bases). Germline V gene data show CDR1 as MNHNS and CDR2 as SASEGT. The CDR3 sequence is 15 residues long. With 2 bases removed from V and 7 bases from J, the gap between germline ends came to 15 bases.

The chain is built from TRBV19 and TRBJ1-6; 8 positions match TRBD1. V gave up 5 bases and J gave up 9 bases; unmatched junction bases: 9. The CDR3 sequence is 15 residues long. CDR1 is LNHDA and CDR2 is SQIVND in the germline V gene (reference sequence). The CDR3 loop is CASSRYGQGVSPLHF. CDR3 coding DNA: TGTGCCAGTAGTCGCTATGGACAGGGTGTTTCACCCCTCCACTTT.

The V gene is TRBV4-3, the J gene TRBJ1-2; D remains unclear. The germline V gene encodes CDR1 LGHNA and CDR2 YSLEER. This CDR3 spans 15 amino acids. V shed 0 bases and J shed 3 bases, with 11 bases lying between them. Written as DNA, the CDR3 is TGCGCCAGCAGCCAAGACCGGGGTTTGGACTATGGCTACACCTTC. Its protein is CASSQDRGLDYGYTF.

The V and J genes are TRBV19 and TRBJ1-2, with a possible D match to TRBD1 (6 bases). V lost 3 bases to trimming and J lost 6 bases, with 8 bases between them. Germline values: CDR1 LNHDA, CDR2 SQIVND (reference sequence). CDR3 length: 12 residues. The CDR3 DNA reads as TGTGCCAGTAGTATTAGGGGGAATGGCTACACCTTC. Its translation: CASSIRGNGYTF. The full variable domain, with the rest looked up from reference TRBV19 and TRBJ1-2, is DGGITQSPKYLFRKEGQNVTLSCEQNLNHDAMYWYRQDPGQGLRLIYYSQIVNDFQKGDIAEGYSVSREKKESFPLTVTSAQKNPTAFYLCASSIRGNGYTFGSGTRLTVV.

This chain uses TRBV19 with TRBJ2-4, with 11 bases that match TRBD2. Unmatched junction bases numbered 12, after V lost 5 bases and J lost 9 bases. This CDR3 comprises 16 residues. Germline V lookup: CDR1 LNHDA, CDR2 SQIVND (reference sequence). The CDR3 loop is CASSLTLAGGRGIQYF. DNA for the CDR3: TGTGCCAGTAGTCTCACCCTAGCGGGGGGCCGGGGCATTCAGTACTTC.

The chain has TRBV5-5 and TRBJ2-1, with D perhaps matching TRBD1 (6 bases). V gave up 1 base and J gave up 7 bases, with 12 bases separating them. The CDR3 runs 14 residues. Germline loops: CDR1 SGHKS, CDR2 YYEKEE (reference sequence). CDR3 bases: TGTGCCAGCAGCTTGTGGGGGCAAAGGAATGAGCAGTTCTTC. Translating gives CASSLWGQRNEQFF.

CDR3 sequence reads: CASSLGAGGINEKLFF. The CDR3 DNA is TGTGCCAGCAGCCTTGGGGCGGGAGGCATTAATGAAAAACTGTTTTTT. V gene TRBV7-9 combines with J gene TRBJ1-4, with a weak D call TRBD1 (5 bases). V gave up 5 bases and J gave up 4 bases, with 17 bases separating them. Germline V gene lookup returns CDR1 SEHNR and CDR2 FQNEAQ (reference sequence). The CDR3 is 16 amino acids.

This chain connects TRBV19 to TRBJ1-1; TRBD1 might be the D (5 bases). CDR1 LNHDA and CDR2 SQIVND come from the germline V gene (reference sequence). This CDR3 contains 16 residues. The V gene lost 3 bases and the J gene lost 1 base, with 15 bases spanning the gap. The CDR3 DNA sequence: TGTGCCAGTAGTATCCGACAGAATTCCGCGAACACTGAAGCTTTCTTT. Translating gives CASSIRQNSANTEAFF.

The J gene is TRBJ1-5, the V gene TRBV4-1; 7 nucleotides agree with TRBD1. Germline lookup yields CDR1 MGHRA and CDR2 YSYEKL. The CDR3 spans 16 residues. The V gene end was trimmed by 6 bases and the J gene end by 1 base; junction bases not matched to a gene: 9. The CDR3 loop is CASRLDPGQSNQPQHF. The DNA of the CDR3 is TGCGCCAGCAGACTTGATCCGGGACAGAGCAATCAGCCCCAGCATTTT.

The chain combines TRBV14 with TRBJ1-2; D is possibly TRBD1 (6 bases). The CDR3 spans 13 residues. Trimming removed 4 bases at V and 6 bases at J, with 12 bases between. Germline loops: CDR1 SGHDN, CDR2 FVKESK. The CDR3 spells CASSLQGRDGYTF. In DNA, the CDR3 is TGTGCCAGCAGCCTACAGGGTAGGGATGGCTACACCTTC.

The genes are TRBV10-3 and TRBJ1-1, with TRBD1 as a possible D gene (6 bases). Trimming took 4 bases from V and 6 from J, leaving 15 bases between them. This CDR3 is 14 amino acids long. CDR1 and CDR2 (germline): ENHRY, SYGVKD. CDR3 sequence: CAISGGWGRAEAFF. The CDR3 DNA follows: TGTGCCATCAGTGGGGGATGGGGGCGAGCTGAAGCTTTCTTT.